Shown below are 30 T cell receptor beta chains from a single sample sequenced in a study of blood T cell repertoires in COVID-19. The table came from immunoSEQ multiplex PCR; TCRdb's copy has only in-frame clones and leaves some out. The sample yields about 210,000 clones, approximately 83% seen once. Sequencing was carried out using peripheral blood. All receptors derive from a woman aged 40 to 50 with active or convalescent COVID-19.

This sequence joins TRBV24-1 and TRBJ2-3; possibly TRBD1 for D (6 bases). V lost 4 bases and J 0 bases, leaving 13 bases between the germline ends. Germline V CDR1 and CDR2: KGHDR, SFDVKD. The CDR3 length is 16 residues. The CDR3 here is CATSDPDRSSTDTQYF. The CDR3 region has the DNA TGTGCCACCAGTGACCCTGACAGGTCTAGCACAGATACGCAGTATTTT.

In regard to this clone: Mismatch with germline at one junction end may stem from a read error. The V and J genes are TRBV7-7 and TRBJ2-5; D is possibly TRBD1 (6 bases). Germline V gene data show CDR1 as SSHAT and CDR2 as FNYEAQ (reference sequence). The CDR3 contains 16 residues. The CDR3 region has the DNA TGTGCTAGCAGCTTAGGTTTTGGACAGTTGGGAGAGACCCAGTACTTC. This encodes CASSLGFGQLGETQYF.

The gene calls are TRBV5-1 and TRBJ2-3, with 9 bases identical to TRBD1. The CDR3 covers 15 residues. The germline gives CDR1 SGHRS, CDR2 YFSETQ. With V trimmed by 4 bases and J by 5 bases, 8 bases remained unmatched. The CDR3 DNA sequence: TGCGCCAGCAGCCCGGACAGGGGACGTGTAGATACGCAGTATTTT. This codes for CASSPDRGRVDTQYF.

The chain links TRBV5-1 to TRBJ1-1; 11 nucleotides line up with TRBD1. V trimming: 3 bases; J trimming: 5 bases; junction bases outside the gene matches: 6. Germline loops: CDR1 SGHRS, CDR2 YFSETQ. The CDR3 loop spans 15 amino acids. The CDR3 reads CASSSGTGGRTEAFF. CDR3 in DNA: TGCGCCAGCAGCTCGGGGACAGGGGGAAGAACTGAAGCTTTCTTT.

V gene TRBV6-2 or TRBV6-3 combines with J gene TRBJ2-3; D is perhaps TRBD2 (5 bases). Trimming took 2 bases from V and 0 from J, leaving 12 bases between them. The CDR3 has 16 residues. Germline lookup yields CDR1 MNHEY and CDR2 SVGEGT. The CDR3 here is CASSYGGFASTDTQYF. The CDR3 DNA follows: TGTGCCAGCAGTTACGGAGGATTCGCTAGCACAGATACGCAGTATTTT.

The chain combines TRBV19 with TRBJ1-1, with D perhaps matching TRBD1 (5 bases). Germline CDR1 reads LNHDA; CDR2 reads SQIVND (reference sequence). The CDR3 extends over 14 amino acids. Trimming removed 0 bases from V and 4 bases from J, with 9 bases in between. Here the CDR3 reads CASSIDQGVTEAFF. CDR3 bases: TGTGCCAGTAGTATAGATCAAGGGGTCACTGAAGCTTTCTTT.

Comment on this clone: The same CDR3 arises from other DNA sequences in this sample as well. For the CDR3, the DNA is TGTGCCAGCAGGCGGACAGGGAACTACGAGCAGTACTTC. Amino acids: CASRRTGNYEQYF. The chain uses TRBV6-5 and TRBJ2-7, with TRBD1 matching 8 bases. Germline trimming cut 6 bases from V and 3 bases from J; bases unmatched to any gene: 4. The CDR3 consists of 13 residues. CDR1 and CDR2 from the germline V gene are MNHEY and SVGAGI.

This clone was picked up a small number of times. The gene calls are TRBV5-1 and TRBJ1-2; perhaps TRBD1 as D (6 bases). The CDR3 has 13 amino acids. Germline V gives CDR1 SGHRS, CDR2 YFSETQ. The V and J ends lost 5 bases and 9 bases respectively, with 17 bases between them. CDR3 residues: CASSYRVGESYTF. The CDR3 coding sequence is TGCGCCAGCAGTTACAGGGTCGGAGAAAGCTACACCTTC.

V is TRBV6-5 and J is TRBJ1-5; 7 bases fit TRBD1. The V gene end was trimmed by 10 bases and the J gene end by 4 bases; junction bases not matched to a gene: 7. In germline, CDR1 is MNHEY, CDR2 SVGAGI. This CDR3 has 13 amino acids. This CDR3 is CATARDRNQPQHF. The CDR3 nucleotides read TGTGCCACCGCCCGGGACAGAAATCAGCCCCAGCATTTT.

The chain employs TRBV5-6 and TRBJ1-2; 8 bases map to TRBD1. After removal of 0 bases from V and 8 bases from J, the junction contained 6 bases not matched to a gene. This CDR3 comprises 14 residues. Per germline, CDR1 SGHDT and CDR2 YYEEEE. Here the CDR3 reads CASSLEAGGGGYTF. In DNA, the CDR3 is TGTGCCAGCAGCTTGGAGGCAGGGGGCGGGGGCTACACCTTC.

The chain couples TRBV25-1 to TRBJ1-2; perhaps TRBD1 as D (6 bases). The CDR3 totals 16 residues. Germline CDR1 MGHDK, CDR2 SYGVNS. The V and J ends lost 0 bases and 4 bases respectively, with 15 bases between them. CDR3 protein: CASSEYAQGSGYGYTF. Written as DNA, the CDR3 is TGTGCCAGCAGTGAATATGCTCAGGGGTCTGGCTATGGCTACACCTTC.

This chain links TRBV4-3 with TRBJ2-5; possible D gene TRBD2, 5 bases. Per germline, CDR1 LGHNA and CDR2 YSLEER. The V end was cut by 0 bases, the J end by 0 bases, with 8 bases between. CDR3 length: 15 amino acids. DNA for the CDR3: TGCGCCAGCAGCCAAGACCGAGGGTACCAAGAGACCCAGTACTTC. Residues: CASSQDRGYQETQYF.

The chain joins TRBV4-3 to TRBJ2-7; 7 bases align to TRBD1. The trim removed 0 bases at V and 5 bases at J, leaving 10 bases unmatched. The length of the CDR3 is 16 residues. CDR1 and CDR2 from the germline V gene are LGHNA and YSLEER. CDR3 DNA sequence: TGCGCCAGCAGCCAAGACGCACAGGGGACGTTCGACGAGCAGTACTTC. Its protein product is CASSQDAQGTFDEQYF.

DNA of the CDR3: TGTGCCATCAGTGGCCGGGGAGACACTGAAGCTTTCTTT. Translation gives CAISGRGDTEAFF. The chain carries TRBV10-3 and TRBJ1-1; D not certain. The CDR3 runs 13 residues. The V end lost 4 bases, the J end lost 3 bases, and 9 bases lay between the germline ends. The germline V gene encodes CDR1 ENHRY and CDR2 SYGVKD.

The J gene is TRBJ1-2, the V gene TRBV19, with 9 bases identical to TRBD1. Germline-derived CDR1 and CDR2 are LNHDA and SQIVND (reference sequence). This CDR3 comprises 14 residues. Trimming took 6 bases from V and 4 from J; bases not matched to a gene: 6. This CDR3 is CASRQQGAGYGYTF. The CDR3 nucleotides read TGTGCCAGTAGACAACAGGGGGCCGGCTATGGCTACACCTTC.

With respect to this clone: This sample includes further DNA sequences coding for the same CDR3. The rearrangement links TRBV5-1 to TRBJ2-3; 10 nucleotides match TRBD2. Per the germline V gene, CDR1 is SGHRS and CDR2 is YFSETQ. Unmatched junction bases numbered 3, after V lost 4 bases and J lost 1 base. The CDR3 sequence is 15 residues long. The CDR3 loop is CASSLGLAGTDTQYF. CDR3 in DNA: TGCGCCAGCAGCCTAGGACTAGCGGGCACAGATACGCAGTATTTT.

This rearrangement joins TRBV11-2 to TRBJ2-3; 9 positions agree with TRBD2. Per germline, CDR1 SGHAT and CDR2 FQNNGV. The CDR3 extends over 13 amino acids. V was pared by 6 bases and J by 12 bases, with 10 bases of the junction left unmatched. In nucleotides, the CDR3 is TGTGCCAGCAGGTTCCCGCCGGGACTAGCTCAGTATTTT. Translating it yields CASRFPPGLAQYF.

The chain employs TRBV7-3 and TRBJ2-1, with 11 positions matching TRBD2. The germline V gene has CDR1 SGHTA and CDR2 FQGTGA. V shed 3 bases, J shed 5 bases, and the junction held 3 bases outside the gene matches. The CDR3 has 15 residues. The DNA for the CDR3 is TGTGCCAGCAGCTTCGAACTAGCGGGAGACAATGAGCAGTTCTTC. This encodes CASSFELAGDNEQFF.

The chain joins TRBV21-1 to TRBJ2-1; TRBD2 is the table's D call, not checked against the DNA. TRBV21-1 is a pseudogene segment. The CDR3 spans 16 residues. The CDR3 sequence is CASSKKREGSYNEQFF. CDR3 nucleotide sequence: TGTGCCAGCAGCAAAAAGCGGGAGGGTTCCTACAATGAGCAGTTCTTC.

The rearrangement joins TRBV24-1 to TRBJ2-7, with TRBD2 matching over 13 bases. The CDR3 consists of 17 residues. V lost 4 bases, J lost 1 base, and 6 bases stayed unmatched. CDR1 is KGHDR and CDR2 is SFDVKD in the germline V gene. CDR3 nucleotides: TGTGCCACCAGTGAAAGCGGACTAGCGGGAGTTTCCTACGAGCAGTACTTC. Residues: CATSESGLAGVSYEQYF.

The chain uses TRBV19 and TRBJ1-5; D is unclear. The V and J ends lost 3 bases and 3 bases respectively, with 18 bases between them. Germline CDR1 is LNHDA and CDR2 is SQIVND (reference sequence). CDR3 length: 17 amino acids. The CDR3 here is CASSITQANIPNQPQHF. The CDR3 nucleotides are TGTGCCAGTAGTATCACCCAGGCAAATATCCCCAATCAGCCCCAGCATTTT.

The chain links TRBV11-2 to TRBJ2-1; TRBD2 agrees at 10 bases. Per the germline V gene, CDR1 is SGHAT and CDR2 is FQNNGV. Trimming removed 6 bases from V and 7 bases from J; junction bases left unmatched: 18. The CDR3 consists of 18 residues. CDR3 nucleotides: TGTGCCAGCAGTCCCTTGTCAAGACACAGCGGGAGGGTTAATGAGCAGTTCTTC. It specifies CASSPLSRHSGRVNEQFF.

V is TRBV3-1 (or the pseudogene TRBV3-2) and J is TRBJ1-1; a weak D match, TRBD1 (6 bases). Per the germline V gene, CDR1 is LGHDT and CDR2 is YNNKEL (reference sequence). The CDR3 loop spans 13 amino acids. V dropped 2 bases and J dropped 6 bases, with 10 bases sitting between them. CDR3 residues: CASSQWGRSEAFF. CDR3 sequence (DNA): TGTGCCAGCAGCCAATGGGGGCGTTCTGAAGCTTTCTTT.

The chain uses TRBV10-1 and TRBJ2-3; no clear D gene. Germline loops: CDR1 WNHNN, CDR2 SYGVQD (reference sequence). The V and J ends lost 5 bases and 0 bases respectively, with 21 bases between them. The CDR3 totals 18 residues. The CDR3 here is CASSLAPPAATSTDTQYF. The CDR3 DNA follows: TGCGCCAGCAGTCTGGCCCCTCCGGCAGCGACTAGCACAGATACGCAGTATTTT.

The CDR3 sequence is CASGTPSGTPGVQNEQFF. For the CDR3, the DNA is TGTGCTAGTGGCACCCCCAGCGGGACGCCGGGGGTACAGAATGAGCAGTTCTTC. The J gene is TRBJ2-1, the V gene TRBV12-5; 7 bases are a match to TRBD2. CDR1 is LGHNT and CDR2 is FRNRAP in the germline V gene. V lost 6 bases to trimming and J lost 7 bases; unmatched junction nucleotides: 21. The CDR3 contains 18 residues.

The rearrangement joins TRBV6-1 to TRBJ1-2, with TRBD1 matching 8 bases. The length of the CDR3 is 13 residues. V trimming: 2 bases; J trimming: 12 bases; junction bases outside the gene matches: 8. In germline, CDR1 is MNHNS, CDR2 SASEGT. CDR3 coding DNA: TGTGCCAGCAGTGAACATTTGCGACAGGGGCACACCTTC. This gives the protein CASSEHLRQGHTF.

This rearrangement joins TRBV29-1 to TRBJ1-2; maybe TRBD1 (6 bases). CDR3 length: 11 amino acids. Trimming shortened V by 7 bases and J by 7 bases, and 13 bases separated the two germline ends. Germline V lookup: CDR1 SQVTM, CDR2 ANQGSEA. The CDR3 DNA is TGCAGCGCGAGACAGGCCTCTGGCTACACCTTC. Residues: CSARQASGYTF.

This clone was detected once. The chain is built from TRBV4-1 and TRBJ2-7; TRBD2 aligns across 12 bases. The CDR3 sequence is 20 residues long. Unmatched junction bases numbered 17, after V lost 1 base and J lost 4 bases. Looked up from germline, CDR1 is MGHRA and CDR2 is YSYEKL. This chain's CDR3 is CASSQVSRTSGIIMGYEQYF. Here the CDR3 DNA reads TGCGCCAGCAGCCAAGTTTCTCGGACTAGCGGGATCATTATGGGGTACGAGCAGTACTTC.

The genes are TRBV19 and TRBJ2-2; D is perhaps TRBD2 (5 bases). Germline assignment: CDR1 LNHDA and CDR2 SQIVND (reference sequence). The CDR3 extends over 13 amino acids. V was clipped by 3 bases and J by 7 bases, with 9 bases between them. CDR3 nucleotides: TGTGCCAGTAGTATGGAGCGGAACGGGGAGCTGTTTTTT. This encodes CASSMERNGELFF.

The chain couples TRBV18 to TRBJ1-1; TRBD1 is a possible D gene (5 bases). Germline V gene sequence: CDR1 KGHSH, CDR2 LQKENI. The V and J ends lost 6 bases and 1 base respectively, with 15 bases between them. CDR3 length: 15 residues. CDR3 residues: CASSISQATNTEAFF. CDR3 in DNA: TGTGCCAGCTCTATATCACAGGCAACGAACACTGAAGCTTTCTTT.